This T cell receptor (beta chain) was profiled in a study of cytomegalovirus exposure and HLA in healthy donors. Germline-derived CDR1 and CDR2 are SGHVS and FQNEAQ. The CDR3 loop spans 15 amino acids. The V gene end was trimmed by 1 base and the J gene end by 5 bases; junction bases not matched to a gene: 7. Researchers ran the PCR with 60 Vbeta and 13 Jbeta primers. Methods used by the authors: Around 10 million shared chains were among around 80 million unique TCR beta chains counted in a later analysis. Clones were read by immunoSEQ multiplex PCR, and TCRdb kept only the in-frame ones, dropping some. V, J and clone size derive from that table, while D and trimming were established from the DNA sequence. This table has around 130,000 clones, around 75% appearing once.

The source material was PBMCs. The chain links TRBV7-8 to TRBJ1-2; 7 bases agree with TRBD1. This receptor was identified in a man aged 30 to 45 in good health and CMV-seronegative. The CDR3 DNA reads TGTGCCAGCAGCTTAGGGCGGGACAGCCCTTATGGCTACACCTTC. Translated: CASSLGRDSPYGYTF.